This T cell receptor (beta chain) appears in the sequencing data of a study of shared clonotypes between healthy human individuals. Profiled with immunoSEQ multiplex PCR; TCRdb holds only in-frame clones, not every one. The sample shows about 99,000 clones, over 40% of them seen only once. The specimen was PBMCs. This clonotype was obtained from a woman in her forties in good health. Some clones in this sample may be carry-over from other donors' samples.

This chain's CDR3 is CASSLGVQMPPYEQYF. The CDR3 region has the DNA TGTGCCAGCAGCTTAGGGGTACAAATGCCTCCCTACGAGCAGTACTTC. This rearrangement joins TRBV7-9 to TRBJ2-5, with no clear D. The assigned J gene may be wrong: the sequence end matches TRBJ2-7 better. CDR1 and CDR2 from the germline V gene are SEHNR and FQNEAQ (reference sequence). This CDR3 has 16 amino acids.